These T cell receptor beta chains were read from a single sample in a study of graft-versus-host responses after intestinal transplantation. The method was immunoSEQ multiplex PCR; TCRdb's version includes in-frame clones alone and lacks a portion of them. Of roughly 60,000 clones listed, around 90% were seen once; the top ten hold 2.5% to 3%. The source was PBMCs, collected around 120 days after intestinal transplantation. Receptors originate from a human patient who received an intestinal transplant, so some T cells may come from the graft donor. Each CDR3 is given with its conserved first and last residue. A D gene is named only where the DNA matches it firmly. The listing skips clone size in some rows; elsewhere it reads once, few, many or a size class.

NA NA TRBJ1-3 TRBV15 CATSRPHSGNTIYF TGTGCCACCAGCAGACCCCATAGCGGAAACACCATATATTTT
once NA TRBJ2-3 TRBV5-6 CASSLNRLSDTQYF TGTGCCAGCAGCTTAAATCGGCTGAGTGATACGCAGTATTTT
NA TRBD2 TRBJ2-7 TRBV7-2 CASSPRRDYYEQYF TGTGCCAGCAGCCCCCGCCGGGACTACTACGAGCAGTACTTC
NA NA TRBJ1-2 TRBV11-2 CASSRLKDFYFYGYTF TGTGCCAGCAGCCGACTTAAAGATTTCTACTTTTATGGCTACACCTTC
NA NA TRBJ2-2 TRBV5-1 CASSLEATGELFF TGCGCCAGCAGCTTGGAAGCTACCGGGGAGCTGTTTTTT
NA TRBD2 TRBJ2-2 TRBV19 CASNVGGGAIGELFF TGTGCCAGTAACGTCGGCGGGGGGGCGATCGGGGAGCTGTTTTTT
NA NA TRBJ1-2 TRBV5-6 CASSLAPQEGYGYTF TGTGCCAGCAGCTTGGCCCCACAGGAAGGGTATGGCTACACCTTC
NA NA TRBJ1-6 TRBV28 CASSPAGLGYNSPLHF TGTGCCAGCAGTCCGGCAGGGCTTGGCTATAATTCACCCCTCCACTTT
NA TRBD2 TRBJ2-7 TRBV19 CASSGLAGLYEQYF TGTGCCAGTAGTGGGCTAGCGGGGTTATACGAGCAGTACTTC
NA NA TRBJ2-5 TRBV29-1 CSVEWLRQGHGETQYF TGCAGCGTTGAATGGCTGCGGCAGGGGCATGGAGAGACCCAGTACTTC
NA NA TRBJ2-3 TRBV5-8 CASSPRGNTQYF TGTGCCAGCAGCCCCAGGGGTAATACGCAGTATTTT
NA NA TRBJ2-7 TRBV5-4 CASSRLGGGGEQYF TGTGCCAGCAGCCGGCTTGGGGGGGGCGGCGAGCAGTACTTC
NA NA TRBJ2-3 TRBV5-5 CASSGAGEPDTQYF TGTGCCAGCAGCGGAGCAGGGGAGCCAGATACGCAGTATTTT
NA TRBD1 TRBJ1-2 TRBV2 CASSDTGGRYGYTF TGTGCCAGCAGTGACACAGGGGGCCGATATGGCTACACCTTC
NA TRBD2 TRBJ2-1 TRBV28 CASSFLASGRNEQFF TGTGCCAGCAGTTTTTTGGCTAGCGGTCGGAATGAGCAGTTCTTC
NA NA TRBJ2-5 TRBV5-1 CASSPTGLQETQYF TGCGCCAGCAGCCCGACCGGGCTCCAAGAGACCCAGTACTTC
NA NA TRBJ1-4 TRBV6-1 CASSEVHNEKLFF TGCGCCAGCAGTGAGGTCCATAATGAAAAACTGTTTTTT
NA NA TRBJ2-5 TRBV5-1 CASSLGQGFSQETQYF TGCGCCAGCAGCTTGGGGCAGGGGTTCAGCCAAGAGACCCAGTACTTC
NA NA TRBJ2-7 TRBV19 CASSIAGGGLYEQYF TGTGCCAGTAGTATAGCGGGAGGGGGCCTCTACGAGCAGTACTTC
NA NA TRBJ2-7 TRBV2 CASSAEQGHEQYF TGTGCCAGCAGCGCAGAACAGGGCCACGAGCAGTACTTC
NA NA TRBJ2-5 TRBV29-1 CSGIGGAETQYF TGCAGCGGGATAGGGGGAGCAGAGACCCAGTACTTC
NA NA TRBJ2-7 TRBV5-6 CASSLVAGPAYEQYF TGTGCCAGCAGCTTGGTAGCAGGGCCCGCCTACGAGCAGTACTTC
NA NA TRBJ2-7 TRBV29-1 CSVGRSSYEQYF TGCAGCGTTGGGAGGAGCTCCTACGAGCAGTACTTC
once NA TRBJ2-5 TRBV5-8 CASSFYGAGSQETQYF TGTGCCAGCAGCTTTTACGGGGCAGGGTCGCAAGAGACCCAGTACTTC
NA NA TRBJ1-2 TRBV7-9 CASSSQPYREGYTF TGTGCCAGCAGCTCCCAGCCTTACAGGGAAGGCTACACCTTC
NA NA TRBJ2-2 TRBV5-4 CASSLSVWAAVANTGELFF TGTGCCAGCAGCTTGTCGGTCTGGGCGGCTGTCGCGAACACCGGGGAGCTGTTTTTT
NA NA TRBJ2-5 TRBV5-1 CASSLVTTGHVKAQYF TGCGCCAGCAGCTTGGTCACCACAGGTCACGTTAAGGCCCAGTACTTC
NA NA TRBJ2-5 TRBV25-1 CASSAPSIIWGRETQYF TGTGCCAGCAGTGCCCCCTCTATAATATGGGGTCGAGAGACCCAGTACTTC
NA NA TRBJ2-3 TRBV7-6 CASSIAEVGTDTQYF TGTGCCAGCAGCATAGCCGAGGTTGGCACAGATACGCAGTATTTT
NA NA TRBJ1-4 TRBV21-1 CASGNSTDWRGPEKLFF TGTGCCAGCGGCAATAGCACAGACTGGCGTGGACCCGAAAAACTGTTTTTT
NA TRBD1 TRBJ2-2 TRBV18 CASSPAQGGNTGELFF TGTGCCAGCTCACCAGCACAGGGGGGGAACACCGGGGAGCTGTTTTTT
NA NA TRBJ2-3 TRBV7-9 CASSFGGSSGESTDTQYF TGTGCCAGCAGCTTTGGGGGGAGTAGCGGAGAAAGCACAGATACGCAGTATTTT
NA TRBD1 TRBJ2-1 TRBV7-9 CASSLGRGPYNEQFF TGTGCCAGCAGCTTAGGCAGGGGGCCCTACAATGAGCAGTTCTTC
NA NA TRBJ2-7 TRBV28 CASSLPTRGGAYEQYF TGTGCCAGCAGTTTACCTACCCGAGGGGGGGCCTACGAGCAGTACTTC
NA NA TRBJ2-5 TRBV7-3 CASSLNSGETQYF TGTGCCAGCAGCTTAAACTCTGGGGAGACCCAGTACTTC
NA TRBD1 TRBJ2-7 TRBV7-9 CASSLWDSYEQYF TGTGCCAGCAGCTTGTGGGACAGCTACGAGCAGTACTTC
NA TRBD2 TRBJ2-3 TRBV4-1 CASSLKGASGTDTQYF TGCGCCAGCAGCCTAAAAGGGGCTAGCGGGACAGATACGCAGTATTTT
NA NA TRBJ2-7 TRBV15 CATSSEGNVGYEQYF TGTGCCACCAGCAGCGAGGGGAATGTAGGCTACGAGCAGTACTTC
NA NA TRBJ2-7 TRBV7-8 CASSLIRDEQYF TGTGCCAGCAGCTTAATAAGGGACGAGCAGTACTTC
NA TRBD2 TRBJ2-3 TRBV6-1 CASSRLAGGGDTQYF TGTGCCAGCAGTAGACTAGCGGGGGGCGGGGATACGCAGTATTTT
once NA TRBJ2-7 TRBV28 CASSSTTLYEQYF TGTGCCAGCAGTTCTACAACCCTCTACGAGCAGTACTTC
few TRBD2 TRBJ2-2 TRBV4-1 CATSSVAGPNTGELFF TGCGCCACCAGCAGCGTAGCGGGGCCGAACACCGGGGAGCTGTTTTTT
NA NA TRBJ1-1 TRBV28 CASSFSHREAFF TGTGCCAGCAGTTTCTCCCACAGGGAAGCTTTCTTT
NA NA TRBJ2-3 TRBV7-8 CASSLPGTDTQYF TGTGCCAGCAGCTTGCCAGGCACAGATACGCAGTATTTT
NA NA TRBJ2-3 TRBV10-1 CASKETVAGTDTQYF TGCGCCAGCAAGGAGACAGTAGCGGGCACAGATACGCAGTATTTT
NA NA TRBJ1-1 TRBV28 CASSLNVEAFF TGTGCCAGCAGTTTAAACGTTGAAGCTTTCTTT
NA NA TRBJ1-6 TRBV6-5 CASSRPGENSPLHF TGTGCCAGCAGTAGGCCAGGGGAAAATTCACCCCTCCACTTT
NA TRBD2 TRBJ2-3 TRBV28 CASSLWGGRGDTQYF TGTGCCAGCAGTTTATGGGGCGGGAGAGGAGATACGCAGTATTTT
NA NA TRBJ2-7 TRBV28 CASSLVLTLYEQYF TGTGCCAGCAGTTTAGTGCTAACCCTCTACGAGCAGTACTTC
once TRBD2 TRBJ2-7 TRBV30 CAWSVPGLAGGEQYF TGTGCCTGGAGTGTACCCGGACTGGCGGGAGGAGAGCAGTACTTC
NA NA TRBJ2-1 TRBV23-1 CASSQPKGSDNEQFF TGCGCCAGCAGTCAGCCAAAAGGGTCAGACAATGAGCAGTTCTTC
NA NA TRBJ2-1 TRBV4-1 CASSHPVGGEYEQFF TGCGCCAGCAGCCACCCCGTCGGCGGCGAGTATGAGCAGTTCTTC
NA NA TRBJ2-2 TRBV6-5 CASSSPTGLDTGELFF TGTGCCAGCAGTTCTCCAACAGGGCTGGACACCGGGGAGCTGTTTTTT
NA NA TRBJ2-7 TRBV7-2 CASSLSRGAEQYF TGTGCCAGCAGCTTATCAAGAGGGGCCGAGCAGTACTTC
NA NA TRBJ2-3 TRBV5-1 CASSLASSTDTQYF TGCGCCAGCAGCTTGGCTAGTTCGACAGATACGCAGTATTTT